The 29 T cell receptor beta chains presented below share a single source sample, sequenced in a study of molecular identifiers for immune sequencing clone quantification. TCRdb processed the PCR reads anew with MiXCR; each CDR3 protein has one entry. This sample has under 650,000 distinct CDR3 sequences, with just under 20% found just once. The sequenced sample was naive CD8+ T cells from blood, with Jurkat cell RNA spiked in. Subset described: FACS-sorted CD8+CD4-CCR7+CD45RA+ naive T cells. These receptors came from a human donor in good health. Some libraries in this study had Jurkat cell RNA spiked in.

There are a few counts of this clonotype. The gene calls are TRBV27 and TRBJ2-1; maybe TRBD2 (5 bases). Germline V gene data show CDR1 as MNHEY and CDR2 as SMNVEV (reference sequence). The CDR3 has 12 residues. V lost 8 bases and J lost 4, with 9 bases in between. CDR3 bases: TGTGCCAGCGGGAGCGGTTACAATGAGCAGTTCTTC. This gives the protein CASGSGYNEQFF.

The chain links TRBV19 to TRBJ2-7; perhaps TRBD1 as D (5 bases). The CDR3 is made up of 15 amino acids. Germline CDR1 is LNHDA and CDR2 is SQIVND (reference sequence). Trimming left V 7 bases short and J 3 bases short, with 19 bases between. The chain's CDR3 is CASTPFPGQIYEQYF. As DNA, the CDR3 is TGTGCCAGTACCCCCTTTCCAGGACAAATCTACGAGCAGTACTTC.

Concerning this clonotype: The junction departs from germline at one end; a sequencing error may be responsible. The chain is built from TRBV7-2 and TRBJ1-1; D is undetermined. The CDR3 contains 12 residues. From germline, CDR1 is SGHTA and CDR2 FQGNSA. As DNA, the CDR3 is TGTGCCCGCAGCTTGGGCCCCAATGAAGCCTTCTTT. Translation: CARSLGPNEAFF.

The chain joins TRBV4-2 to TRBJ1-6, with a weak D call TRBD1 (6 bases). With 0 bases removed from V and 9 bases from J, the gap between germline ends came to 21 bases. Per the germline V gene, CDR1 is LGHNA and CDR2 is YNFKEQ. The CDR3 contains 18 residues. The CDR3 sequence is CASSQDALRGYSGSPLHF. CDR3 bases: TGTGCCAGCAGCCAAGATGCACTCAGGGGATATTCTGGTTCACCCCTCCACTTT.

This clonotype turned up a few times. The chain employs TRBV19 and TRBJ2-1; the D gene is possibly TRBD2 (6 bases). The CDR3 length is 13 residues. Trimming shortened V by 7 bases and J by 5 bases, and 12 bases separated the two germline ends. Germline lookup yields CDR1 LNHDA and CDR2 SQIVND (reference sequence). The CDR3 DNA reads TGTGCCAGTACCTACGGGGGACACAATGAGCAGTTCTTC. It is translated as CASTYGGHNEQFF.

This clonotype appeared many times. The CDR3 reads CASSSRLAETDTQYF. The CDR3 DNA sequence: TGTGCCAGCAGCTCTCGTCTAGCGGAAACAGATACGCAGTATTTT. The rearrangement links TRBV7-2 to TRBJ2-3; 7 positions agree with TRBD2. Trimming took 4 bases from V and 3 from J; bases not matched to a gene: 7. Germline V gene sequence: CDR1 SGHTA, CDR2 FQGNSA. The CDR3 sequence is 15 residues long. The full variable domain, completed using reference TRBV7-2 and TRBJ2-3, is GAGVSQSPSNKVTEKGKDVELRCDPISGHTALYWYRQSLGQGLEFLIYFQGNSAPDKSGLPSDRFSAERTGGSVSTLTIQRTQQEDSAVYLCASSSRLAETDTQYFGPGTRLTVL.

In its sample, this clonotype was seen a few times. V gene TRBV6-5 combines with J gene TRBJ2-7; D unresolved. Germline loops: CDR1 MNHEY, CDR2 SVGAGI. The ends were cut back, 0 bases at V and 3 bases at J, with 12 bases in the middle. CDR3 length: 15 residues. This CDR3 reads CASSYSSSPYYEQYF. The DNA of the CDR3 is TGTGCCAGCAGTTACTCTTCGTCTCCTTACTACGAGCAGTACTTC.

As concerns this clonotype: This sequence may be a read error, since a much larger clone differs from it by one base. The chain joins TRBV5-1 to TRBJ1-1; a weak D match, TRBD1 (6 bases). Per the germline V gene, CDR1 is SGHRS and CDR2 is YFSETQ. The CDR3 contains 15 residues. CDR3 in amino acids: CASSIEQGAHTEASF. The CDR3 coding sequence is TGCGCCAGCAGCATAGAACAGGGAGCGCACACTGAAGCTTCCTTT.

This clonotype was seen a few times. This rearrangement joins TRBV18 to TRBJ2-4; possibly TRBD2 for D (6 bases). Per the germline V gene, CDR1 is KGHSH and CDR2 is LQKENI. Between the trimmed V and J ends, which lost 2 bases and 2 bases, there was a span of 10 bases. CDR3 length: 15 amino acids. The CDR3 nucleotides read TGTGCCAGCTCACCAGGGGGGTCCACCAAAAACATTCAGTACTTC. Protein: CASSPGGSTKNIQYF.

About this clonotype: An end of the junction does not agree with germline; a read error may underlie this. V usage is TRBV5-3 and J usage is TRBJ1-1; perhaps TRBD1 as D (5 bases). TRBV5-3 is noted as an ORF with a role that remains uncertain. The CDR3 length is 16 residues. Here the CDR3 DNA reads TGTGCCAGCAGCTTGGCAATACAGGTAGGCGACACTGAAGCTTTCTTT. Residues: CASSLAIQVGDTEAFF.

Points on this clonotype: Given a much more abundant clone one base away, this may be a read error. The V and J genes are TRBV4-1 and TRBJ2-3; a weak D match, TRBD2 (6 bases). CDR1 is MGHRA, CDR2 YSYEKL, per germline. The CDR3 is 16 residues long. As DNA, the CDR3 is TGCGCCAGCAGCCTCATGTCCGGCACTAGCATAGATACGCAGTATTTT. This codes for CASSLMSGTSIDTQYF.

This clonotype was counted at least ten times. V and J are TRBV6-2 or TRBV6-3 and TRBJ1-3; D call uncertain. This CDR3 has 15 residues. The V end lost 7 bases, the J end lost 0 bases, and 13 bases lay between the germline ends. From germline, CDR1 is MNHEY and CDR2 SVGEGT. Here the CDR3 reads CASTYGGYSGNTIYF. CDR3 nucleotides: TGTGCCAGCACCTACGGAGGGTACTCTGGAAACACCATATATTTT.

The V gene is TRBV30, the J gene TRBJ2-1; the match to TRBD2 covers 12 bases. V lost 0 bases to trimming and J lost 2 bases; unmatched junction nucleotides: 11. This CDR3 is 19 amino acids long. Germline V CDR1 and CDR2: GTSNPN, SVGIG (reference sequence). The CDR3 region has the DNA TGTGCCTGGAGTGTAATTGAAACTAGCGGGGGGAGGACCTACAATGAGCAGTTCTTC. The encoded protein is CAWSVIETSGGRTYNEQFF.

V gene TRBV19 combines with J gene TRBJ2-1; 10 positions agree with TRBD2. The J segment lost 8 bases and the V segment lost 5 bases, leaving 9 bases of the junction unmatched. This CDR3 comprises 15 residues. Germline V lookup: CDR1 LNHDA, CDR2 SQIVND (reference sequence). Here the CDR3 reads CASSPASGSGYEQFF. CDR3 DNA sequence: TGTGCCAGTAGTCCGGCTAGCGGGAGTGGGTATGAGCAGTTCTTC. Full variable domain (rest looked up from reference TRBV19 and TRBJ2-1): DGGITQSPKYLFRKEGQNVTLSCEQNLNHDAMYWYRQDPGQGLRLIYYSQIVNDFQKGDIAEGYSVSREKKESFPLTVTSAQKNPTAFYLCASSPASGSGYEQFFGPGTRLTVL.

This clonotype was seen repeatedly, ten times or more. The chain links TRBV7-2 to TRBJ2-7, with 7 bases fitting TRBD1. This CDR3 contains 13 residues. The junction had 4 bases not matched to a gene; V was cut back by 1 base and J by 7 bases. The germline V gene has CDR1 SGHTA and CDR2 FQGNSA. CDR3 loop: CASSLEGAGEQYF. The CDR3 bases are TGTGCCAGCAGCTTAGAGGGGGCCGGGGAGCAGTACTTC.

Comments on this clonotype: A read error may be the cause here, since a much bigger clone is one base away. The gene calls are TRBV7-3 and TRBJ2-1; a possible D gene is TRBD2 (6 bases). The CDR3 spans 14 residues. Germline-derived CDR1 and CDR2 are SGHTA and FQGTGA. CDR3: CARSLTVSGNEQFF. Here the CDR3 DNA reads TGTGCCAGAAGCTTAACGGTTAGCGGCAATGAGCAGTTCTTC.

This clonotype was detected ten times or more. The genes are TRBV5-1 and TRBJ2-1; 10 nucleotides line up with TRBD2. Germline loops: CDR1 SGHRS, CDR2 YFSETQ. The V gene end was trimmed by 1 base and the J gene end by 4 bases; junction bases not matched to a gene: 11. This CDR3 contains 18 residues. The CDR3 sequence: CASSLRASGRETYNEQFF. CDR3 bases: TGCGCCAGCAGCTTGAGGGCTAGCGGGAGAGAAACTTACAATGAGCAGTTCTTC.

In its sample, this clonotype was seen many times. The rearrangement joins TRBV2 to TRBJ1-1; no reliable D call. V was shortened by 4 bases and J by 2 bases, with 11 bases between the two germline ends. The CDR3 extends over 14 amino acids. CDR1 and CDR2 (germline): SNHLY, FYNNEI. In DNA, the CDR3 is TGTGCCAGCAGTGTTGCAGTACTTAACACTGAAGCTTTCTTT. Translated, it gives CASSVAVLNTEAFF. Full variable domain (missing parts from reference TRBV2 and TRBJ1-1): EPEVTQTPSHQVTQMGQEVILRCVPISNHLYFYWYRQILGQKVEFLVSFYNNEISEKSEIFDDQFSVERPDGSNFTLKIRSTKLEDSAMYFCASSVAVLNTEAFFGQGTRLTVV.

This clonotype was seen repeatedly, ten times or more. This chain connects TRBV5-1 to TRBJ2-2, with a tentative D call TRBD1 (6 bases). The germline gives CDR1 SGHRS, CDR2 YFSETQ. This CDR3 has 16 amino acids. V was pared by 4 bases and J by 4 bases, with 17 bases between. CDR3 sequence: CASSDPDREATGELFF. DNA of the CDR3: TGCGCCAGCAGCGACCCGGACAGAGAAGCCACCGGGGAGCTGTTTTTT.

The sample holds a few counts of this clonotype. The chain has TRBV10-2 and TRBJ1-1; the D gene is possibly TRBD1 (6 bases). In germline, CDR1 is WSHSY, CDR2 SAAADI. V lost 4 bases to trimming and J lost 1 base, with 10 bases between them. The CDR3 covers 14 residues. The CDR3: CASSVGATNTEAFF. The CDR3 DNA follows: TGCGCCAGCAGTGTGGGGGCCACGAACACTGAAGCTTTCTTT.

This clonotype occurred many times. In nucleotides, the CDR3 is TGTGCCAGCAGCGGGGGGGGTCGGTTCTACGAGCAGTACTTC. Translation gives CASSGGGRFYEQYF. This rearrangement joins TRBV7-2 to TRBJ2-7; 7 bases are a match to TRBD2. Germline CDR1 is SGHTA and CDR2 is FQGNSA. After removal of 5 bases from V and 3 bases from J, the junction contained 7 bases not matched to a gene. The CDR3 runs to 14 residues.

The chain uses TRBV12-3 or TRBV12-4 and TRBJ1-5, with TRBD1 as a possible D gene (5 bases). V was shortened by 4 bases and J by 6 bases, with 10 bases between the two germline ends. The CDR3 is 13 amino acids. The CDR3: CASSSGGFQPQHF. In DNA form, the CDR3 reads TGTGCCAGCAGTTCGGGGGGGTTTCAGCCCCAGCATTTT.

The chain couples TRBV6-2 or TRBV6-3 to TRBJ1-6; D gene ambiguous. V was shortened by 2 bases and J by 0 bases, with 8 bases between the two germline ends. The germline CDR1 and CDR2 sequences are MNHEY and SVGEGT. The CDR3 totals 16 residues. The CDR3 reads CASSYIGSSYNSPLHF. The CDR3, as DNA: TGTGCCAGCAGTTACATAGGATCCTCCTATAATTCACCCCTCCACTTT.

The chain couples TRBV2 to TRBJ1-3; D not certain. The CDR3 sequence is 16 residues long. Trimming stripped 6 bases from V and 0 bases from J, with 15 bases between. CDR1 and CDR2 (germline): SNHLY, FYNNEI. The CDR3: CASRESLASSGNTIYF. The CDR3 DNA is TGTGCCAGCAGAGAAAGTCTGGCGAGCTCTGGAAACACCATATATTTT.

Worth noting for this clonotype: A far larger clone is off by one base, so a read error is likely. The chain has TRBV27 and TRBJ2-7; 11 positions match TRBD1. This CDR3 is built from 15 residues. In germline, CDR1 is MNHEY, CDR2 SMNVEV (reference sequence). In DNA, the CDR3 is TGTGCCAGCAGTTTATCTGGACAGGGGGCCTACGAGCGGTACTTC. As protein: CASSLSGQGAYERYF.

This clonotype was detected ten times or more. The DNA of the CDR3 is TGTGCCAGCAGCGGGACAGGGGGAAACACTGAAGCTTTCTTT. This encodes CASSGTGGNTEAFF. The V gene is TRBV9, the J gene TRBJ1-1; the match to TRBD1 covers 10 bases. This CDR3 region has 14 residues. Trimming removed 3 bases from V and 2 bases from J; junction bases left unmatched: 1. In germline, CDR1 is SGDLS, CDR2 YYNGEE.

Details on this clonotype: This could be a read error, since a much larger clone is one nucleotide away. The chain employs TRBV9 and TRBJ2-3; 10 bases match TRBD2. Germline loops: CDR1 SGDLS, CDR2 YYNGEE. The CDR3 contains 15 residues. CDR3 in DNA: TGTGCCGGCAGCCCCGCGGGACTAGCGACAGATACGCAGTATTTT. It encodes CAGSPAGLATDTQYF.

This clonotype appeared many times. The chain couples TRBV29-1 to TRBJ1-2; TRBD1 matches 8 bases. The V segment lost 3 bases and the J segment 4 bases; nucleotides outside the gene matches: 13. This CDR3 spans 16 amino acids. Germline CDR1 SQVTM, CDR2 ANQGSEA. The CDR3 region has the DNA TGCAGCGTTGATACAGGACAGGGAATTCAACGCTATGGCTACACCTTC. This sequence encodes CSVDTGQGIQRYGYTF. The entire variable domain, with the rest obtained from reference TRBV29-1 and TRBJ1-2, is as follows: SAVISQKPSRDICQRGTSLTIQCQVDSQVTMMFWYRQQPGQSLTLIATANQGSEATYESGFVIDKFPISRPNLTFSTLTVSNMSPEDSSIYLCSVDTGQGIQRYGYTFGSGTRLTVV.

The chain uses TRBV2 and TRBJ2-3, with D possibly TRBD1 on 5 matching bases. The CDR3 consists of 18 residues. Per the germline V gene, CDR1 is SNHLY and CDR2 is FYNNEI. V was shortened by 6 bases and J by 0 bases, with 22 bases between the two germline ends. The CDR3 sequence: CASSPNVDSSTSTDTQYF. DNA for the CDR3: TGTGCCAGCAGCCCGAATGTTGACAGTTCCACTAGCACAGATACGCAGTATTTT.